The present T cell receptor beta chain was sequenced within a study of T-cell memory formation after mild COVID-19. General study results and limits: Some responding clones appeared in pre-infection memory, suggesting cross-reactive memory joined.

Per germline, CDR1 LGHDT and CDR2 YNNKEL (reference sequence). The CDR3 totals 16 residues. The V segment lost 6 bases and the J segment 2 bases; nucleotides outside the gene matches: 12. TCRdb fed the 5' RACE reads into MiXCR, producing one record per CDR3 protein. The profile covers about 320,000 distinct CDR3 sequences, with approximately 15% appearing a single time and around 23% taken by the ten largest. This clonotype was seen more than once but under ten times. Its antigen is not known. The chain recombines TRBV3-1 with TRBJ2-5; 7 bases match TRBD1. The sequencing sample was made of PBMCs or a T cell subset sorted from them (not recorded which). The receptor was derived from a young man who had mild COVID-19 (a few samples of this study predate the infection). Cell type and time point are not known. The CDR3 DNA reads TGTGCCAGCAGACCCTATCAGGGGGTACCTCAAGAGACCCAGTACTTC. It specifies CASRPYQGVPQETQYF.